This passage covers 29 T cell receptor beta chains from one sample sequenced in a study of cytomegalovirus exposure and HLA in healthy donors. Amplification used 60 Vbeta primers and 13 Jbeta primers. Some clones are missing from TCRdb's copy, which holds only in-frame ones; the method was immunoSEQ multiplex PCR. The table shows approximately 160,000 clones, with about 63% occurring only once. The sequenced sample consisted of PBMCs. These receptors all come from a woman in her thirties or forties in good health and CMV-seropositive.

This clone was seen more than once but under ten times. In DNA, the CDR3 is TGTGCCAGCAGCAATGCCAGGGACAATCAGCCCCAGCATTTT. As protein: CASSNARDNQPQHF. V is TRBV27 and J is TRBJ1-5; TRBD1 is a possible D gene (5 bases). V lost 6 bases and J 3 bases, leaving 12 bases between the germline ends. Germline V lookup: CDR1 MNHEY, CDR2 SMNVEV (reference sequence). This CDR3 contains 14 residues.

This clone came up a few times. V is TRBV7-2 and J is TRBJ2-5, with a weak D call TRBD1 (5 bases). V shed 8 bases and J shed 5 bases, with 21 bases lying between them. Germline values: CDR1 SGHTA, CDR2 FQGNSA. This CDR3 spans 15 amino acids. CDR3 nucleotide sequence: TGTGCCAGCTTGCCCGGCAGGACAAGAGTGGAGACCCAGTACTTC. Amino acid sequence: CASLPGRTRVETQYF.

This rearrangement joins TRBV18 to TRBJ2-5, with 12 bases matching TRBD2. The CDR3 covers 16 residues. Germline assignment: CDR1 KGHSH and CDR2 LQKENI. V lost 3 bases, J lost 5 bases, and 7 bases stayed unmatched. Written as DNA, the CDR3 is TGTGCCAGCTCACCGAAGGAGCTAGCGGGAGGGGAGACCCAGTACTTC. Its translation is CASSPKELAGGETQYF. Full variable domain (rest looked up from reference TRBV18 and TRBJ2-5): NAGVMQNPRHLVRRRGQEARLRCSPMKGHSHVYWYRQLPEEGLKFMVYLQKENIIDESGMPKERFSAEFPKEGPSILRIQQVVRGDSAAYFCASSPKELAGGETQYFGPGTRLLVL.

The chain carries TRBV6-1 and TRBJ2-5; D perhaps matches TRBD2 (6 bases). The better agreement between TRBJ2-7 and the DNA end casts doubt on the J call. Germline-derived CDR1 and CDR2 are MNHNS and SASEGT. This CDR3 region has 16 residues. This CDR3 is CASSEALAGRSYEQYF. The CDR3 DNA sequence: TGTGCCAGCAGTGAAGCGCTTGCGGGACGGAGCTACGAGCAGTACTTC.

The chain links TRBV5-8 to TRBJ2-3; TRBD2 agrees at 11 bases. Germline loops: CDR1 SGHTS, CDR2 YDEGEE. Unmatched junction bases numbered 18, after V lost 4 bases and J lost 11 bases. The CDR3 is 17 residues long. The CDR3 DNA is TGTGCCAGCAGCCAAAACGACGGGACTAGCGGAGGCCTAGGGCAGTATTTT. Protein: CASSQNDGTSGGLGQYF.

V and J are TRBV4-3 and TRBJ2-5; no firm D call. Trimming stripped 3 bases from V and 5 bases from J, with 7 bases between. The CDR3 is made up of 12 amino acids. Germline V lookup: CDR1 LGHNA, CDR2 YSLEER. CDR3 coding DNA: TGCGCCAGCAGCCACCCGCGGGAGACCCAGTACTTC. It specifies CASSHPRETQYF.

This rearrangement joins TRBV5-1 to TRBJ1-1, with 7 bases fitting TRBD1. CDR3 length equals 15 residues. Germline V gives CDR1 SGHRS, CDR2 YFSETQ. Trimming at V came to 0 bases and at J to 6 bases, leaving 8 bases not matched to a gene. In DNA, the CDR3 is TGCGCCAGCAGCTTGGAGGGACAGAGGTCCTCTGAAGCTTTCTTT. The encoded protein is CASSLEGQRSSEAFF.

V usage is TRBV27 and J usage is TRBJ1-1; D is possibly TRBD1 (6 bases). V lost 2 bases, J lost 4 bases, and 11 bases lay in between. Germline V gene lookup returns CDR1 MNHEY and CDR2 SMNVEV (reference sequence). The CDR3 totals 14 residues. CDR3 DNA: TGTGCCAGCAGTTTAACAGGGACGGGCACTGAAGCTTTCTTT. It specifies CASSLTGTGTEAFF.

There are a few counts of this clone. V usage is TRBV10-3 and J usage is TRBJ1-1; 7 bases agree with TRBD1. V shed 4 bases, J shed 2 bases, and the junction held 4 bases outside the gene matches. Germline values: CDR1 ENHRY, CDR2 SYGVKD. CDR3 length: 14 residues. CDR3 loop: CAISGGDSNTEAFF. For the CDR3, the DNA is TGTGCCATCAGTGGAGGGGACAGCAACACTGAAGCTTTCTTT.

Concerning this clone itself: At one end, the junction sequence differs from germline, possibly due to a read error. The V gene is TRBV19, the J gene TRBJ1-2, with D possibly being TRBD1 (6 bases). The germline gives CDR1 LNHDA, CDR2 SQIVND (reference sequence). The length of the CDR3 is 14 residues. The CDR3 protein is CASSWTDAFYGYPF. CDR3 in DNA: TGTGCCAGTAGCTGGACAGACGCCTTCTATGGCTACCCCTTC.

The chain links TRBV4-2 to TRBJ2-1, with TRBD2 matching over 8 bases. V was pared by 4 bases and J by 5 bases, with 7 bases of the junction left unmatched. Per germline, CDR1 LGHNA and CDR2 YNFKEQ. The CDR3 totals 15 residues. CDR3 region: CASSLLAVSHNEQFF. CDR3 DNA sequence: TGTGCCAGCAGCCTACTAGCGGTTAGCCACAATGAGCAGTTCTTC.

The gene calls are TRBV7-2 and TRBJ2-7; D is undetermined. Per germline, CDR1 SGHTA and CDR2 FQGNSA. V was pared by 5 bases and J by 3 bases, with 11 bases between. This CDR3 has 13 amino acids. This chain's CDR3 is CASSPGTLYEQYF. The CDR3 DNA follows: TGTGCCAGCAGCCCCGGTACCCTCTACGAGCAGTACTTC.

In its sample, this clone was seen a few times. The chain joins TRBV27 to TRBJ2-1, with 9 positions matching TRBD2. The CDR3 has 15 residues. V shed 8 bases, J shed 2 bases, and the junction held 7 bases outside the gene matches. In germline, CDR1 is MNHEY, CDR2 SMNVEV (reference sequence). The CDR3 sequence: CASSVAGGTYNEQFF. CDR3 in DNA: TGTGCCAGCTCTGTGGCGGGAGGGACCTACAATGAGCAGTTCTTC.

The chain is built from TRBV29-1 and TRBJ1-1; no clear D gene. CDR3 length equals 15 residues. The germline V and J ends were trimmed by 4 bases and 0 bases, with 15 bases remaining between them. The germline gives CDR1 SQVTM, CDR2 ANQGSEA. The CDR3 DNA reads as TGCAGCGTTGTATCCCCCGGGGTCATGAACACTGAAGCTTTCTTT. It yields the protein CSVVSPGVMNTEAFF. Supplemented by reference TRBV29-1 and TRBJ1-1, the full variable domain reads SAVISQKPSRDICQRGTSLTIQCQVDSQVTMMFWYRQQPGQSLTLIATANQGSEATYESGFVIDKFPISRPNLTFSTLTVSNMSPEDSSIYLCSVVSPGVMNTEAFFGQGTRLTVV.

V gene TRBV5-1 combines with J gene TRBJ2-1, with 9 bases aligning to TRBD2. The germline V gene has CDR1 SGHRS and CDR2 YFSETQ. V dropped 0 bases and J dropped 0; count of bases not matched to a gene: 19. The CDR3 is 22 residues long. The CDR3: CASSLALAGSLPLGRSYNEQFF. CDR3 DNA: TGCGCCAGCAGCTTGGCTCTAGCGGGATCCCTCCCGCTTGGACGCTCCTACAATGAGCAGTTCTTC. Supplemented by reference TRBV5-1 and TRBJ2-1, the full variable domain reads KAGVTQTPRYLIKTRGQQVTLSCSPISGHRSVSWYQQTPGQGLQFLFEYFSETQRNKGNFPGRFSGRQFSNSRSEMNVSTLELGDSALYLCASSLALAGSLPLGRSYNEQFFGPGTRLTVL.

The chain recombines TRBV28 with TRBJ2-5; TRBD2 is a possible D gene (5 bases). The J call may be incorrect, as the DNA end agrees better with TRBJ2-7. Germline CDR1 reads MDHEN; CDR2 reads SYDVKM. The CDR3 consists of 13 residues. The CDR3 DNA is TGTGCCAGCACCTATGGAGGACCCTACGAGCAGTACTTC. Its translation: CASTYGGPYEQYF.

The DNA of the CDR3 is TGTGCCAGCAGTCGCAGACAGGGGCTCCCGCGCGAGCAGTACTTC. It translates to CASSRRQGLPREQYF. The chain joins TRBV6-5 to TRBJ2-7; 8 bases line up with TRBD1. CDR1 and CDR2 (germline): MNHEY, SVGAGI. This CDR3 spans 15 amino acids. J was trimmed by 6 bases and V by 5 bases; bases with no gene match: 12.

The rearrangement joins TRBV7-2 to TRBJ2-1, with 8 bases identical to TRBD2. Germline CDR1 is SGHTA and CDR2 is FQGNSA. Trimming at V came to 4 bases and at J to 8 bases, leaving 13 bases not matched to a gene. This CDR3 comprises 16 residues. The CDR3 nucleotides read TGTGCCAGCAGCTCCTCCGGGGCTAGCGGGTTCTATGAGCAGTTCTTC. Protein: CASSSSGASGFYEQFF.

The table lists this clone with a few counts. The rearrangement joins TRBV6-5 to TRBJ2-2, with 12 bases that match TRBD2. V dropped 7 bases and J dropped 12; count of bases not matched to a gene: 6. The CDR3 length is 13 residues. Germline V gives CDR1 MNHEY, CDR2 SVGAGI. The CDR3 protein is CASTEGLAGQLFF. The CDR3 bases are TGTGCCAGCACCGAGGGACTAGCGGGCCAGCTGTTTTTT.

The gene calls are TRBV2 and TRBJ2-5; a weak D match, TRBD1 (6 bases). TRBJ2-7 explains the end of the DNA better; the J call may be wrong. The germline V gene has CDR1 SNHLY and CDR2 FYNNEI. This CDR3 spans 12 amino acids. CDR3 nucleotides: TGTGCCAGCACCGCAGGGGCCTACGAGCAGTACTTC. Encoded protein: CASTAGAYEQYF.

This clone was found a few times. The J gene is TRBJ2-1, the V gene TRBV10-3, with D possibly being TRBD1 (6 bases). The V gene lost 3 bases and the J gene lost 8 bases, with 14 bases spanning the gap. CDR3 length: 14 residues. Germline CDR1 is ENHRY and CDR2 is SYGVKD. The CDR3 protein is CAISDLGAGDEQFF. CDR3 coding DNA: TGTGCCATCAGTGATCTGGGGGCCGGTGATGAGCAGTTCTTC.

This clone showed up just a few times. The chain couples TRBV7-8 to TRBJ2-1; D may be TRBD2 (5 bases). Germline values: CDR1 SGHVS, CDR2 FQNEAQ. CDR3 length: 17 amino acids. V lost 1 base and J lost 6, with 19 bases in between. The CDR3 nucleotides are TGTGCCAGCAGCTTAGTGAAGGGAGCTCCGTCCACCAATGAGCAGTTCTTC. This encodes CASSLVKGAPSTNEQFF.

This clone has more than one count but fewer than ten. The V call is TRBV5-6, the J call TRBJ2-2; 7 bases match TRBD2. CDR1 and CDR2 (germline): SGHDT, YYEEEE. CDR3 length: 18 amino acids. After removal of 4 bases from V and 5 bases from J, the junction contained 17 bases not matched to a gene. The CDR3 coding sequence is TGTGCCAGCAGCCTCCCAATTAACTTAGGGAGGGTTACCGGGGAGCTGTTTTTT. Its translation is CASSLPINLGRVTGELFF. Complete variable domain (other parts from reference TRBV5-6 and TRBJ2-2): DAGVTQSPTHLIKTRGQQVTLRCSPKSGHDTVSWYQQALGQGPQFIFQYYEEEERQRGNFPDRFSGHQFPNYSSELNVNALLLGDSALYLCASSLPINLGRVTGELFFGEGSRLTVL.

This clone was counted between two and nine times. The chain couples TRBV5-1 to TRBJ2-2; TRBD2 aligns across 8 bases. CDR1 SGHRS and CDR2 YFSETQ come from the germline V gene. The CDR3 runs to 16 residues. The V gene end was trimmed by 6 bases and the J gene end by 1 base; junction bases not matched to a gene: 8. The CDR3 DNA is TGCGCCAGCAACCGATTAGCGGGGATGAACACCGGGGAGCTGTTTTTT. Protein sequence: CASNRLAGMNTGELFF.

CDR3 sequence: CASSSYKSSTDTQYF. The CDR3 DNA reads TGTGCCAGCAGCTCCTATAAATCTAGCACAGATACGCAGTATTTT. V usage is TRBV7-9 and J usage is TRBJ2-3; D remains ambiguous. Germline-derived CDR1 and CDR2 are SEHNR and FQNEAQ (reference sequence). The CDR3 runs 15 residues. Trimming stripped 4 bases from V and 0 bases from J, with 11 bases between.

In its sample, this clone was seen many times. The chain joins TRBV14 to TRBJ1-3; 11 bases align to TRBD1. Trimming removed 4 bases from V and 12 bases from J; junction bases left unmatched: 2. The CDR3 is 12 residues long. Germline CDR1 is SGHDN and CDR2 is FVKESK. CDR3: CASSRGQGVIYF. DNA for the CDR3: TGTGCCAGCAGCCGGGGACAGGGGGTCATATATTTT. Using reference TRBV14 and TRBJ1-3 for the parts outside the CDR3, the full variable domain is EAGVTQFPSHSVIEKGQTVTLRCDPISGHDNLYWYRRVMGKEIKFLLHFVKESKQDESGMPNNRFLAERTGGTYSTLKVQPAELEDSGVYFCASSRGQGVIYFGEGSWLTVV.

CDR3 amino acids: CAIRGGGSYTF. CDR3 coding DNA: TGTGCCATCAGGGGCGGGGGGAGCTACACCTTC. The chain links TRBV10-3 to TRBJ1-2; D might be TRBD1 (5 bases). Per germline, CDR1 ENHRY and CDR2 SYGVKD. The ends were cut back, 6 bases at V and 9 bases at J, with 11 bases in the middle. CDR3 length: 11 amino acids.

Notes on this clone: Other DNA sequences in this sample translate to the same CDR3. J is TRBJ1-5 and V is TRBV15, with a weak D call TRBD1 (5 bases). The CDR3 has 15 amino acids. Germline lookup yields CDR1 LNHNV and CDR2 YYDKDF (reference sequence). V lost 0 bases, J lost 0 bases, and 6 bases lay in between. CDR3 sequence reads: CATSRDRGSNQPQHF. CDR3 nucleotide sequence: TGTGCCACCAGCAGAGATAGGGGTAGCAATCAGCCCCAGCATTTT.

Regarding this clone: At one of its ends the junction is not consistent with the germline gene, which may arise from a read error. The rearrangement joins TRBV27 to TRBJ1-2, with 9 bases that match TRBD1. Germline lookup yields CDR1 MNHEY and CDR2 SMNVEV (reference sequence). The CDR3 extends over 14 amino acids. CDR3: CASSSGQGSRGYPF. The CDR3 bases are TGTGCCAGCAGCTCAGGACAGGGGTCAAGGGGCTACCCCTTC.